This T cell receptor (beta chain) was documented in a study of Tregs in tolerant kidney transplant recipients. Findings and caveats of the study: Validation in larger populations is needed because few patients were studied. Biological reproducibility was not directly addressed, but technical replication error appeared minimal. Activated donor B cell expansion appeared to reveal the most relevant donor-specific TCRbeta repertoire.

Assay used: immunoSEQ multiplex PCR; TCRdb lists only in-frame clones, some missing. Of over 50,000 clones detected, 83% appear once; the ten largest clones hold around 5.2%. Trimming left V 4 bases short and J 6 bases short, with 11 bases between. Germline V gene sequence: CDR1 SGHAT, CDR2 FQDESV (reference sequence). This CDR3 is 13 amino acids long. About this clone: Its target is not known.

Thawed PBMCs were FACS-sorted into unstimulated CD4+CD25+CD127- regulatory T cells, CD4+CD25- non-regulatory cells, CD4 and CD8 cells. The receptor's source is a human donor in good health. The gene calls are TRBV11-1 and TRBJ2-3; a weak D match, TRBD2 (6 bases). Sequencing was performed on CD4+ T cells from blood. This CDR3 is CASSSLLADTQYF. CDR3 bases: TGTGCCAGCAGCTCCCTTCTAGCGGATACGCAGTATTTT.